This TCR beta chain was sequenced during a study of OX40 agonist ivuxolimab in advanced cancers. The overall study: Ivuxolimab, which patients received intravenously every 2 weeks, was dosed at 0.01 to 10 mg/kg.

Some clones are missing from TCRdb's copy, which holds only in-frame ones; the method was immunoSEQ multiplex PCR. The sample consists of under 80,000 clones, 70% to 90% of them appearing once. The TCR was taken from an adult with an advanced solid tumor such as melanoma, head and neck, liver or kidney cancer. The sequencing used CD4+ or CD8+ T cells sorted from blood, collected in a trial of the OX40 agonist ivuxolimab.

The CDR3 nucleotides read TGTGCCATCAGTGAGTCGGACGGGACAGGGGCCTACGAGCAGTACTTC. Its protein product is CAISESDGTGAYEQYF. The chain combines TRBV10-3 with TRBJ2-7, with 10 bases lining up with TRBD1. The germline CDR1 and CDR2 sequences are ENHRY and SYGVKD. The V and J ends lost 0 bases and 2 bases, in that order; junction bases with no gene match: 4. The CDR3 is made up of 16 amino acids.